The clone carrying this T cell receptor (beta chain) was seen only a few times. This specimen belongs to a study of blood T cells in healthy people across ages. The CDR3 has 15 residues. Germline CDR1 MNHNY, CDR2 SVGAGI (reference sequence). V was clipped by 1 base and J by 2 bases, with 12 bases between them. A second PCR, run for roughly 6 to 11 cycles, used a sample-barcoded 5' primer plus a J-beta primer mix. TCRdb fed the 5' RACE reads into MiXCR, producing one record per CDR3 protein. Among about 1.8 million distinct CDR3 sequences listed, approximately 50% were seen once. The chain combines TRBV6-6 with TRBJ2-7; a weak D match, TRBD2 (5 bases). The specimen was blood. The source of this sequence is a woman aged 35 to 49 in good health. CDR3 DNA sequence: TGTGCCAGCAGTTACTTGGGGAGTGGGCCCTACGAGCAGTACTTC. Protein product: CASSYLGSGPYEQYF.